One sample yielded the 11 T cell receptor beta chains listed below, sequenced in a study of CD8+CD57+ T cells in acquired aplastic anemia. The template used for profiling TCR beta VDJ and CDR3 was genomic DNA. TCRdb reprocessed the reads with MiXCR, giving one entry per CDR3 protein. The sample contains fewer than 150,000 distinct CDR3 sequences, about 48% of which appear only once. Sequenced: sorted CD4+, CD8+, or CD8+CD57+ T cells (not recorded which) from PBMCs. The receptors originated from a human donor in good health, serving as a control.

This clonotype was counted a few times. This may arise from a read error, as a much more abundant clone is one base away. CDR3 sequence: CASPSGTGRTDTQHF. CDR3 bases: TGTGCCAGCCCCTCCGGGACAGGTCGCACAGATACGCAGCATTTT. This chain connects TRBV2 to TRBJ2-3; 8 bases line up with TRBD1. TRBJ1-5 explains the end of the DNA better; the J call may be wrong. The CDR3 contains 15 residues. The V gene's germline CDR1 is SNHLY and CDR2 FYNNEI.

Comments on this clonotype: No DNA is shown, since the ends of the CDR3 on it are uncertain; the CDR3 is the one TCRdb lists. CDR3 in amino acids: CSIYLCSAGWGNQPQHF. The chain uses TRBV29-1 and TRBJ1-5; the D call in the table, TRBD1, was not verified against the DNA. Including both end residues, the CDR3 is 17 amino acids long. Germline V gives CDR1 SQVTM, CDR2 ANQGSEA.

This clonotype has more than one count but fewer than ten. This CDR3 is CASSQPGRDTGELFF. The CDR3 bases are TGCGCCAGCAGCCAACCGGGAAGAGACACCGGGGAGCTGTTTTTT. V is TRBV4-1 and J is TRBJ2-2; weak D call: TRBD2 (5 bases). Germline lookup yields CDR1 MGHRA and CDR2 YSYEKL. The V end lost 2 bases, the J end lost 3 bases, and 10 bases lay between the germline ends. CDR3 size: 15 residues.

This clonotype was observed many times. The J gene is TRBJ2-7, the V gene TRBV12-3 or TRBV12-4; 15 bases align to TRBD2. V shed 1 base, J shed 7 bases, and the junction held 8 bases outside the gene matches. The CDR3 spans 17 residues. The CDR3, as DNA: TGTGCCAGCAGTTTAGGAGGGACTAGCGGGGGGCCGGGGGAGCAGTACTTC. It is translated as CASSLGGTSGGPGEQYF.

The chain combines TRBV24-1 with TRBJ2-7; D remains ambiguous. CDR1 is KGHDR and CDR2 is SFDVKD in the germline V gene. Trimming cost V 9 bases and J 7 bases, with 15 bases left between them. This CDR3 is 12 amino acids long. CDR3 nucleotides: TGTGCCACCCACCGGGCCCCTCCTGAGCAGTACTTC. It codes for CATHRAPPEQYF.

This sequence joins TRBV6-2 or TRBV6-3 and TRBJ2-3; D uncertain. The V end lost 0 bases, the J end lost 6 bases, and 10 bases lay between the germline ends. Germline V gene data show CDR1 as MNHEY and CDR2 as SVGEGT. CDR3 length: 14 amino acids. The CDR3 sequence: CASSYSPAQDTQYF. The DNA of the CDR3 is TGTGCCAGCAGTTACTCACCGGCACAGGATACGCAGTATTTT.

Comments on this clonotype: It may be a read error: a sequence one base away is much more abundant. The chain joins TRBV12-3 or TRBV12-4 to TRBJ2-1; D is perhaps TRBD2 (7 bases). V lost 4 bases to trimming and J lost 9 bases, with 19 bases between them. This CDR3 has 15 residues. CDR3 sequence reads: CASSWGGGRDSEQFF. In nucleotides, the CDR3 is TGTGCCAGCAGTTGGGGGGGCGGGCGAGACAGTGAGCAGTTCTTC.

V usage is TRBV7-1 and J usage is TRBJ2-1; TRBD2 matches at 16 bases. TRBV7-1 is an open reading frame whose function is uncertain. The length of the CDR3 is 18 residues. V lost 5 bases, J lost 3 bases, and 7 bases stayed unmatched. Here the CDR3 reads CASSPGTSGGAVYNEQFF. The DNA of the CDR3 is TGTGCCAGCAGCCCAGGGACTAGCGGGGGGGCGGTCTACAATGAGCAGTTCTTC.

V gene TRBV5-1 combines with J gene TRBJ1-4, with unresolved D. Germline values: CDR1 SGHRS, CDR2 YFSETQ. V lost 5 bases to trimming and J lost 6 bases, with 23 bases between them. The CDR3 loop spans 17 amino acids. This CDR3 is CASRGYQDPVGYEKLFF. CDR3 nucleotide sequence: TGCGCCAGCAGGGGATACCAGGACCCGGTGGGGTATGAAAAACTGTTTTTT.

V is TRBV2 and J is TRBJ2-7, with TRBD1 matching over 8 bases. The CDR3 extends over 15 amino acids. Trimming took 8 bases from V and 0 from J; bases not matched to a gene: 9. Germline values: CDR1 SNHLY, CDR2 FYNNEI. The CDR3 is CASGHRGSHSYEQYF. DNA for the CDR3: TGTGCCAGCGGACACAGGGGGTCCCACTCCTACGAGCAGTACTTC.

This clonotype was recorded at least ten times. V gene TRBV6-2 or TRBV6-3 combines with J gene TRBJ2-1; either TRBD1 or TRBD2 may fit D (5 bases each). The CDR3 totals 15 residues. V was pared by 6 bases and J by 0 bases, with 12 bases between. Germline CDR1 is MNHEY and CDR2 is SVGEGT. The CDR3 spells CASSGTGRSYNEQFF. CDR3 DNA sequence: TGTGCCAGCAGCGGGACGGGACGCTCCTACAATGAGCAGTTCTTC.